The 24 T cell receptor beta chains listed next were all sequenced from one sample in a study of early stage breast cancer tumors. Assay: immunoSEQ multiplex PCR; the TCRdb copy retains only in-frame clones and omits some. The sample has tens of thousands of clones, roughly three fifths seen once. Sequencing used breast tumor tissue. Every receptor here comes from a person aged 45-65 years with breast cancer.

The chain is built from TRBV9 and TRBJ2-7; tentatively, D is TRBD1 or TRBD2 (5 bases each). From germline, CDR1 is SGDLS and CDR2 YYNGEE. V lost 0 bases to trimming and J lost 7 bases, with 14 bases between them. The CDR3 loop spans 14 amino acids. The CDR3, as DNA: TGTGCCAGCAGCGTAGGGACACTACCGGGGGAGCAGTACTTC. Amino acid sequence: CASSVGTLPGEQYF.

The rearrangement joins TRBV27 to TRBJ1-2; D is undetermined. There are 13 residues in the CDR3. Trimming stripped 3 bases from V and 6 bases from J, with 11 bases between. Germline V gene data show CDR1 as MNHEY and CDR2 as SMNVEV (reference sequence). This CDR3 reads CASSFYLGNGYTF. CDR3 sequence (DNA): TGTGCCAGCAGTTTCTACCTCGGTAATGGCTACACCTTC.

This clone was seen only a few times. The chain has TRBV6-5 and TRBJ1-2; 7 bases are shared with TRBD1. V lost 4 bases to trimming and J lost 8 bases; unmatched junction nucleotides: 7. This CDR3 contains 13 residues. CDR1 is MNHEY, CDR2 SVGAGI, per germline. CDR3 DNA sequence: TGTGCCAGCAGTTCCACCGGGACAGACGGCTACACCTTC. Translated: CASSSTGTDGYTF.

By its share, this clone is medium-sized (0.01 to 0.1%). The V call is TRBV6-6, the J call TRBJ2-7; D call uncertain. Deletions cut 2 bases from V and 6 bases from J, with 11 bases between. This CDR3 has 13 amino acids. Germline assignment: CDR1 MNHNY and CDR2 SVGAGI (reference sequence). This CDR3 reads CASSYLLPSEQYF. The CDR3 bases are TGTGCCAGCAGTTACCTCCTACCCTCCGAGCAGTACTTC.

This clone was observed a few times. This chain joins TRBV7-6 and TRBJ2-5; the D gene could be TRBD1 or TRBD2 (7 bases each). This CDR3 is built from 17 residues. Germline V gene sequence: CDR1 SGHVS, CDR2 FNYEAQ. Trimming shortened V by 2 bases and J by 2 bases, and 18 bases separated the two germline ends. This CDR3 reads CASSLNPRQGGQETQYF. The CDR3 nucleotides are TGTGCCAGCAGCTTAAACCCGAGACAGGGAGGGCAAGAGACCCAGTACTTC.

CDR3 in amino acids: CAGTGLADSYNEQFF. Written as DNA, the CDR3 is TGTGCCGGAACGGGACTAGCGGACTCCTACAATGAGCAGTTCTTC. The chain employs TRBV2 and TRBJ2-1, with 11 bases lining up with TRBD2. Germline CDR1 SNHLY, CDR2 FYNNEI. V shed 11 bases, J shed 0 bases, and the junction held 6 bases outside the gene matches. The CDR3 contains 15 residues.

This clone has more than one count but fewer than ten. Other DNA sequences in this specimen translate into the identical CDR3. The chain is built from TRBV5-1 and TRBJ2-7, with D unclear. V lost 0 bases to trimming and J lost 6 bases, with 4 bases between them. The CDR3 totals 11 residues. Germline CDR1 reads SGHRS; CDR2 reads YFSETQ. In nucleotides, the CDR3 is TGCGCCAGCAGCTTGGCCGGCGAGCAGTACTTC. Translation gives CASSLAGEQYF.

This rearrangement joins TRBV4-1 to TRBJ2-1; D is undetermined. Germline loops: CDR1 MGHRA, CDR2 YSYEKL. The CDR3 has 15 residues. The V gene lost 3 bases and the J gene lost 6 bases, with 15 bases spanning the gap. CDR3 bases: TGCGCCAGCAGCCATGTTCTAGGAACGACCAATGAGCAGTTCTTC. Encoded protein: CASSHVLGTTNEQFF.

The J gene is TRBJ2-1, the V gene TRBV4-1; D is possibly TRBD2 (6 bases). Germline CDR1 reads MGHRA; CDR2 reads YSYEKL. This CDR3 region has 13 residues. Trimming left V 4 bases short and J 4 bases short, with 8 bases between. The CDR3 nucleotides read TGCGCCAGCAGCCCTAGCGTATACAATGAGCAGTTCTTC. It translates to CASSPSVYNEQFF.

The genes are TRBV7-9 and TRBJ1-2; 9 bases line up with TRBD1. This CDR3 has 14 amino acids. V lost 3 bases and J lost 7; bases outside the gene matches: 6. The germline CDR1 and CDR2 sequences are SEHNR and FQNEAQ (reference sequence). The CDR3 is CASSLDSGQGGYTF. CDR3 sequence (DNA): TGTGCCAGCAGCTTGGATTCGGGACAGGGTGGCTACACCTTC.

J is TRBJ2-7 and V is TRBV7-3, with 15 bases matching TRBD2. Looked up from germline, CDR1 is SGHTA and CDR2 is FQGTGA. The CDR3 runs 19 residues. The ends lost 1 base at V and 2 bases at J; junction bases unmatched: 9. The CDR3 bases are TGTGCCAGCAGCTTAATGGGGAGGACTAGCGGGAGGGGGGCCTACGAGCAGTACTTC. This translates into CASSLMGRTSGRGAYEQYF.

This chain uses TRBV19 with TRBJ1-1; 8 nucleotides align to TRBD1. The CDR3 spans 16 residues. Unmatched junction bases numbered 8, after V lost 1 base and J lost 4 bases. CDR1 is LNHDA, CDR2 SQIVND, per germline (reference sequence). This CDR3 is CASSIAWRTGITEAFF. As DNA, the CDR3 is TGTGCCAGTAGTATAGCATGGAGGACAGGGATCACTGAAGCTTTCTTT.

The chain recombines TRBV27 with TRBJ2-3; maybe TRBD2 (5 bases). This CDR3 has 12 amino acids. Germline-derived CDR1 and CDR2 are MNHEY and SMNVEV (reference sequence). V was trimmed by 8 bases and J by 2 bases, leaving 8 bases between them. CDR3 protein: CASGLTTDTQYF. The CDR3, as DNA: TGTGCCAGCGGACTTACCACAGATACGCAGTATTTT.

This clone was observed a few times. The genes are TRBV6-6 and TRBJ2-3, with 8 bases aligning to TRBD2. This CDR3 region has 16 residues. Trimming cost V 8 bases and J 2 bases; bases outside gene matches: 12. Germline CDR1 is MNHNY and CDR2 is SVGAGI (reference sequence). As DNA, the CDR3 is TGTGCCAGCGGGTGGCGGACTAGCCCTAACACAGATACGCAGTATTTT. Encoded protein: CASGWRTSPNTDTQYF.

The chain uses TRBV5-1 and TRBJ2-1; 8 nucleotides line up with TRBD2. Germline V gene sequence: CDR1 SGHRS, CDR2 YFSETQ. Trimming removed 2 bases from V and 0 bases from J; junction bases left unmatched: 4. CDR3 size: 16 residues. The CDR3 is CASSFNLAGSYNEQFF. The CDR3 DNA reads TGCGCCAGCAGCTTCAATCTAGCGGGCTCCTACAATGAGCAGTTCTTC.

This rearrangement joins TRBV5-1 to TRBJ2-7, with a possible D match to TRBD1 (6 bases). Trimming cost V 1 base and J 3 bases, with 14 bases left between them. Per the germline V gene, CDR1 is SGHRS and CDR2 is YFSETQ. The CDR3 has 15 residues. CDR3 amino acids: CASSLRPTGIYEQYF. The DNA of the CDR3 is TGCGCCAGCAGCTTGCGACCTACAGGGATCTACGAGCAGTACTTC.

The CDR3 nucleotides are TGCAGCGTTGAAGGCCCCAGGGGTACGAGCACAGATACGCAGTATTTT. This gives the protein CSVEGPRGTSTDTQYF. J is TRBJ2-3 and V is TRBV29-1; D might be TRBD1 (6 bases). CDR1 SQVTM and CDR2 ANQGSEA come from the germline V gene. The CDR3 totals 16 residues. V was shortened by 1 base and J by 0 bases, with 14 bases between the two germline ends.

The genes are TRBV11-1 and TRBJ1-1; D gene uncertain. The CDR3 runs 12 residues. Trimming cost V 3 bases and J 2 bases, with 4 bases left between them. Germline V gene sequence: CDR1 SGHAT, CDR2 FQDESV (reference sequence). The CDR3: CASSFDNTEAFF. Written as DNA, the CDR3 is TGTGCCAGCAGCTTCGACAACACTGAAGCTTTCTTT.

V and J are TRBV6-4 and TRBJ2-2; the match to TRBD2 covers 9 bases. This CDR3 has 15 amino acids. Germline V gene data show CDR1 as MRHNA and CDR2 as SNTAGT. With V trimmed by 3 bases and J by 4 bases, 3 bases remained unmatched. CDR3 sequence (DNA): TGTGCCAGCAGTGAACTTAGCGGGAGCACCGGGGAGCTGTTTTTT. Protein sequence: CASSELSGSTGELFF.

CDR3 in DNA: TGCAGCGTTGACAGAGGTCGGGTGGGCAATGAGCAGTTCTTC. This gives the protein CSVDRGRVGNEQFF. The J gene is TRBJ2-1, the V gene TRBV29-1; unclear D gene. This CDR3 contains 14 residues. Per germline, CDR1 SQVTM and CDR2 ANQGSEA. The ends were cut back, 3 bases at V and 6 bases at J, with 15 bases in the middle.

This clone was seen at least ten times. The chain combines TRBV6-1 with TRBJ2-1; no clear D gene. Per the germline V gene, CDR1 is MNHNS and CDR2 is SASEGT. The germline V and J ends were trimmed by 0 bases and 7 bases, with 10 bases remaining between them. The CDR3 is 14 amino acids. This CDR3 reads CASSEAHPGNEQFF. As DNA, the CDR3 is TGTGCCAGCAGTGAAGCGCACCCGGGTAATGAGCAGTTCTTC.

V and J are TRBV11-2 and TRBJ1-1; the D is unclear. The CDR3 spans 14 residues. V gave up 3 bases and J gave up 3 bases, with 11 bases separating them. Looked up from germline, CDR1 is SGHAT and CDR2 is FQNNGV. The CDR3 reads CASSFSRVDTEAFF. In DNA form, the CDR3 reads TGTGCCAGCAGCTTCTCTAGGGTTGACACTGAAGCTTTCTTT. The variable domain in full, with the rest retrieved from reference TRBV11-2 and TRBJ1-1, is EAGVAQSPRYKIIEKRQSVAFWCNPISGHATLYWYQQILGQGPKLLIQFQNNGVVDDSQLPKDRFSAERLKGVDSTLKIQPAKLEDSAVYLCASSFSRVDTEAFFGQGTRLTVV.

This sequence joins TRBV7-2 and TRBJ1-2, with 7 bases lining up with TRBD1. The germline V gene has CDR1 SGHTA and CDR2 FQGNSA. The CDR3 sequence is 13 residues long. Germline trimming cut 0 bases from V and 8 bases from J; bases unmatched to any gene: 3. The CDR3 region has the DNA TGTGCCAGCAGCTTAGCTGCAGGGGGAGGCTACACCTTC. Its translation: CASSLAAGGGYTF.

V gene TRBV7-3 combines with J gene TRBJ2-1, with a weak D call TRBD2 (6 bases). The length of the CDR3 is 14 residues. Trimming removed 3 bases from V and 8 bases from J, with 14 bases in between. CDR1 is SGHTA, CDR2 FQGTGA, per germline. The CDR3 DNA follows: TGTGCCAGCAGCTTGGGGGGTCGGTGGGATGAGCAGTTCTTC. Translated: CASSLGGRWDEQFF.